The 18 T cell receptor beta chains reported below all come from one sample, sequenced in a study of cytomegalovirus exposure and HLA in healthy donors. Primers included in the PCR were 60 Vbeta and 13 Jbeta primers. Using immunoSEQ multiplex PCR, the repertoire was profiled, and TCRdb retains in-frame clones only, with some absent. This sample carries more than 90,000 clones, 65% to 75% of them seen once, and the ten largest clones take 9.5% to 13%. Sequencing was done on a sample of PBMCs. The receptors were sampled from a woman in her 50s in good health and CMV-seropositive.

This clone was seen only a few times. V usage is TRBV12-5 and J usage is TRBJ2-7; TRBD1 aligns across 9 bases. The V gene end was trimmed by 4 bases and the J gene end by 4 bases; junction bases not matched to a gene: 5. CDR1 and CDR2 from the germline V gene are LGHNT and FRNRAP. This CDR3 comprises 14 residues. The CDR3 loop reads CASGSIGTGYEQYF. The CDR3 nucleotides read TGTGCTAGTGGTTCCATCGGGACAGGGTACGAGCAGTACTTC.

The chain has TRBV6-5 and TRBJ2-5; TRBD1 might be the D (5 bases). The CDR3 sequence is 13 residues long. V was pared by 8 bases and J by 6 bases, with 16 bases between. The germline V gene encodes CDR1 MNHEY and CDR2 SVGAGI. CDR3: CASAGTGGQTQYF. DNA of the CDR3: TGTGCCAGCGCCGGCACAGGCGGACAGACCCAGTACTTC.

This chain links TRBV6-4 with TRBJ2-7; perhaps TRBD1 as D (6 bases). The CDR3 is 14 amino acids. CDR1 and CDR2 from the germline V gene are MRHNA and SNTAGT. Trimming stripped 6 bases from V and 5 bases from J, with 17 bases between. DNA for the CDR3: TGTGCCAGCAGGGAATCCTACAGGGACCACGAGCAGTACTTC. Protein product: CASRESYRDHEQYF.

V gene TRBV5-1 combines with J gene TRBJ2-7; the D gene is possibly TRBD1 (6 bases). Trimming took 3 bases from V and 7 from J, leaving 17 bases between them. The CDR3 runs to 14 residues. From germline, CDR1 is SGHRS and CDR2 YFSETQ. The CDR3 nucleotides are TGCGCCAGCAGCTCCCGGGACACCTTTGGTGAGCAGTACTTC. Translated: CASSSRDTFGEQYF.

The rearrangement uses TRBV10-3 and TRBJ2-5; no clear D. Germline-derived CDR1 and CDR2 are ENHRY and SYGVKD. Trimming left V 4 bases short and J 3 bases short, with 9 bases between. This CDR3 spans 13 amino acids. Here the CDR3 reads CAISAEHKETQYF. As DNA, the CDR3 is TGTGCCATCAGTGCAGAACACAAAGAGACCCAGTACTTC.

CDR3 sequence reads: CASRLVKRSNYGYTF. The CDR3 bases are TGTGCAAGTCGCTTGGTGAAGAGGAGTAACTATGGCTACACCTTC. This sequence joins TRBV12-2 and TRBJ1-2. TRBV12-2 is a pseudogene segment. The CDR3 consists of 15 residues.

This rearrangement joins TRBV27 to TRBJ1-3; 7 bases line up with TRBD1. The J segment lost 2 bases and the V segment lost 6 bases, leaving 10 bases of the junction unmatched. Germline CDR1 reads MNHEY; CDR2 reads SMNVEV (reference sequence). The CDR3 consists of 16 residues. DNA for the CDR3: TGTGCCAGCAGCACCAACCAGGGGGGCACTGGAAACACCATATATTTT. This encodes CASSTNQGGTGNTIYF.

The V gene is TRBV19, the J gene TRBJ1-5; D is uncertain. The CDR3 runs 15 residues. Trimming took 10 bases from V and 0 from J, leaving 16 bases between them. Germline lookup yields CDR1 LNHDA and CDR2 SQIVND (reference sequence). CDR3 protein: CATKEAHYSNQPQHF. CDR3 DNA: TGTGCCACCAAAGAGGCACACTATAGCAATCAGCCCCAGCATTTT.

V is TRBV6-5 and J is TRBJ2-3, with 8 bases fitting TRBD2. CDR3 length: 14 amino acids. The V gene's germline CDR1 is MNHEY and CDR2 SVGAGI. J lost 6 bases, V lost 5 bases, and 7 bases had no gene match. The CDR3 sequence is CASSPRTSRDTQYF. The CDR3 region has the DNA TGTGCCAGCAGTCCCCGGACTAGCAGGGATACGCAGTATTTT.

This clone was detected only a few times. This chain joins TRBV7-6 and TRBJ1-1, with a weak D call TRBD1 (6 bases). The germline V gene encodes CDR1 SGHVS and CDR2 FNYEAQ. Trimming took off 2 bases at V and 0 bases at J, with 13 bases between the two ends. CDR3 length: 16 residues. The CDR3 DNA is TGTGCCAGCAGCTTAAGGGCAGGGGACATGAACACTGAAGCTTTCTTT. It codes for CASSLRAGDMNTEAFF.

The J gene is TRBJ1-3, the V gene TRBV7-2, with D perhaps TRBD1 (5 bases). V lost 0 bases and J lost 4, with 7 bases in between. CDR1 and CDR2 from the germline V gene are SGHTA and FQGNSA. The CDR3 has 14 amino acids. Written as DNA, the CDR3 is TGTGCCAGCAGCTTAGCGGACATCGGAAACACCATATATTTT. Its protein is CASSLADIGNTIYF.

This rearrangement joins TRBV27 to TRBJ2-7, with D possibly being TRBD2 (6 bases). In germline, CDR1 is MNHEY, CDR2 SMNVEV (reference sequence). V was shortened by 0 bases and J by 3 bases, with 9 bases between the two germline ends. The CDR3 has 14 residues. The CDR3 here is CASSLSPGGYEQYF. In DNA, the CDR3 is TGTGCCAGCAGTTTATCCCCCGGGGGCTACGAGCAGTACTTC.

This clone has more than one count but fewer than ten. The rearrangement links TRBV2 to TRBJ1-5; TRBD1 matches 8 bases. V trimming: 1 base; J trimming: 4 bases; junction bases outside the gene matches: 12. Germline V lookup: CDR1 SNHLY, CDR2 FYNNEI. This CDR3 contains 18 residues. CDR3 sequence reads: CASSEDYPQGVLNQPQHF. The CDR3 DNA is TGTGCCAGCAGTGAAGACTACCCACAGGGGGTCTTGAATCAGCCCCAGCATTTT.

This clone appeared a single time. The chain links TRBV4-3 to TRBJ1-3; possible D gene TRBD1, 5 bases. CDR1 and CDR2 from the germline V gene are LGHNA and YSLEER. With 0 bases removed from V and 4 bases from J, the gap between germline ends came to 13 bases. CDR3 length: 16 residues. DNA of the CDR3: TGCGCCAGCAGCCAAGATCCCCAGGGCTCAGGAAACACCATATATTTT. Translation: CASSQDPQGSGNTIYF.

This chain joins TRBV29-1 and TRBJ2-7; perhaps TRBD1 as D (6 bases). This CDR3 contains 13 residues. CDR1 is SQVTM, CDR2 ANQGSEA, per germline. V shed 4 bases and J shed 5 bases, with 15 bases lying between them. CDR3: CSVAPGHPDEQYF. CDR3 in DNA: TGCAGCGTTGCCCCGGGACATCCCGACGAGCAGTACTTC.

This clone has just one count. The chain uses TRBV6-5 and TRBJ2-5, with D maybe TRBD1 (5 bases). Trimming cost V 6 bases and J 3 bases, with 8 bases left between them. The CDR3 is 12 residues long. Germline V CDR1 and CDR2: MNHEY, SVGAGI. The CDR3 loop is CASRNRKETQYF. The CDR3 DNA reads TGTGCCAGCAGAAACAGGAAAGAGACCCAGTACTTC.

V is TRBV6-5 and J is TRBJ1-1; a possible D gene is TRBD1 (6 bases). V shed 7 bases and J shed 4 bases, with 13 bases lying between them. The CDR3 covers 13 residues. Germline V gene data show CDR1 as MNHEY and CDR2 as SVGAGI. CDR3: CASKSTGPTEAFF. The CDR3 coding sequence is TGTGCCAGCAAAAGCACAGGGCCCACTGAAGCTTTCTTT.

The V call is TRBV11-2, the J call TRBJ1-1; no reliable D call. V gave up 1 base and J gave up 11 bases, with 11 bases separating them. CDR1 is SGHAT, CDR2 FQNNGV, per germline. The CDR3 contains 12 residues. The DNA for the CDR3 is TGTGCCAGCAGCTTAGTGCAGGAGGACGCTTTCTTT. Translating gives CASSLVQEDAFF.